This T cell receptor beta chain emerged from a study of blood T cell repertoires in COVID-19. Study-level information: The United States, Italy and Spain supplied acute and convalescent COVID-19 samples.

The CDR3 is 16 amino acids. Trimming removed 2 bases from V and 3 bases from J; junction bases left unmatched: 7. Germline CDR1 and CDR2: SGHVS and FQNEAQ. This clone came up once. The assay was immunoSEQ multiplex PCR, and TCRdb's table has in-frame clones only and misses some. The sample holds 150,000 to 200,000 clones, about 80% seen once. The TCR comes from a man aged 50-59 years who had recovered from COVID-19. The chain recombines TRBV7-8 with TRBJ1-5; 7 nucleotides agree with TRBD1. The sequencing input was PBMCs or T cells enriched from blood (not recorded which). The CDR3 region has the DNA TGTGCCAGCAGCTTAACGACAGGGTCATACAATCAGCCCCAGCATTTT. Translation gives CASSLTTGSYNQPQHF.